The TCR beta chain under discussion was sequenced for a study of cytomegalovirus exposure and HLA in healthy donors. The donors were in the roughly 130-subject validation cohort, distinct from the roughly 720-subject first cohort. Findings and limits, study-wide: Across donors, most TCRs were seen rarely, yet some public ones were widespread. Cytomegalovirus status was reportedly diagnosed by the classifier with high specificity and sensitivity. Through in vitro validation, a few CMV-associated chains were shown to be specific for CMV antigens.

The table came from immunoSEQ multiplex PCR; TCRdb's copy has only in-frame clones and leaves some out. Of around 240,000 clones listed, 90% were seen once; the top ten hold around 0.34%. Comments on this clone: No antigen is known for it.

V was shortened by 1 base and J by 3 bases, with 2 bases between the two germline ends. CDR1 is MDHEN and CDR2 is SYDVKM in the germline V gene. The CDR3 is 12 residues long. V gene TRBV28 combines with J gene TRBJ2-3; no clear D. This receptor was identified in a woman between 18 and 29 years old in good health and CMV-seronegative. The sequenced sample consisted of PBMCs. CDR3 bases: TGTGCCAGCAGTTTATTAACAGATACGCAGTATTTT. This encodes CASSLLTDTQYF. The variable domain in full, with the rest retrieved from reference TRBV28 and TRBJ2-3, is DVKVTQSSRYLVKRTGEKVFLECVQDMDHENMFWYRQDPGLGLRLIYFSYDVKMKEKGDIPEGYSVSREKKERFSLILESASTNQTSMYLCASSLLTDTQYFGPGTRLTVL.